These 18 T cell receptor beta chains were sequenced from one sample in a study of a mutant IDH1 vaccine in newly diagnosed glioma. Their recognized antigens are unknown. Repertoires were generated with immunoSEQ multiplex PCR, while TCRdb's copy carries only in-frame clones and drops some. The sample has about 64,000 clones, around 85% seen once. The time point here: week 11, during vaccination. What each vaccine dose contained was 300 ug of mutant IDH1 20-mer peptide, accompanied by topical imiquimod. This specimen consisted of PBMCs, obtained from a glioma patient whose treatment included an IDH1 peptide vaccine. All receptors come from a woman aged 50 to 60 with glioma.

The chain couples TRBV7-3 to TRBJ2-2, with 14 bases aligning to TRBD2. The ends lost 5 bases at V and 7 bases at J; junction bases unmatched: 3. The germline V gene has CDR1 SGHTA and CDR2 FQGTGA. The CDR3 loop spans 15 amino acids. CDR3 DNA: TGTGCCAGCAGCCGACTAGCGGGGGGGCGCGGGGAGCTGTTTTTT. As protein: CASSRLAGGRGELFF.

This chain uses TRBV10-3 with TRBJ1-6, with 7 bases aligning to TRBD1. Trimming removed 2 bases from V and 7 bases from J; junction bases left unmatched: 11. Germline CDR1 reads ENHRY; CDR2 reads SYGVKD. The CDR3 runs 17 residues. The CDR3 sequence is CAISERGQGVGNSPLHF. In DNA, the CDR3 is TGTGCCATCAGTGAGCGGGGTCAGGGGGTTGGGAATTCACCCCTCCACTTT.

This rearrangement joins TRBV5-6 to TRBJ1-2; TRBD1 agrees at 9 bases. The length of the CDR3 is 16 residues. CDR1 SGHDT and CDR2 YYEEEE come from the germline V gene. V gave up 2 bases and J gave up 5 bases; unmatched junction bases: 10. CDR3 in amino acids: CASSFVPGQGSYGYTF. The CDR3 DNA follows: TGTGCCAGCAGCTTTGTTCCGGGACAGGGTAGTTATGGCTACACCTTC. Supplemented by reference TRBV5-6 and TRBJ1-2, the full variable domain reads DAGVTQSPTHLIKTRGQQVTLRCSPKSGHDTVSWYQQALGQGPQFIFQYYEEEERQRGNFPDRFSGHQFPNYSSELNVNALLLGDSALYLCASSFVPGQGSYGYTFGSGTRLTVV.

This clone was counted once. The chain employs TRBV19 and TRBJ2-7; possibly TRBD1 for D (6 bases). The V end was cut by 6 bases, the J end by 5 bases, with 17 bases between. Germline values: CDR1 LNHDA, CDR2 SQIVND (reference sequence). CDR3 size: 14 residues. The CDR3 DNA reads TGTGCCAGTAGCTTACAGGGTAAAAAAGACGAGCAGTACTTC. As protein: CASSLQGKKDEQYF.

The CDR3 is CAWRELNEQFF. CDR3 DNA: TGTGCCTGGAGGGAACTAAATGAGCAGTTCTTC. The chain employs TRBV30 and TRBJ2-1; the D is unclear. Trimming took 3 bases from V and 7 from J, leaving 7 bases between them. The CDR3 spans 11 residues. The germline V gene has CDR1 GTSNPN and CDR2 SVGIG (reference sequence).

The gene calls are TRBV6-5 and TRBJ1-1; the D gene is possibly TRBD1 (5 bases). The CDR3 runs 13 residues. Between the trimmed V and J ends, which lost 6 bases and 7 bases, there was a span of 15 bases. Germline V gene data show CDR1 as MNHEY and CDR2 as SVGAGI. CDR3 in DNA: TGTGCCAGCAGCCAGGGAACGGCCGGTGAAGCTTTCTTT. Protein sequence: CASSQGTAGEAFF.

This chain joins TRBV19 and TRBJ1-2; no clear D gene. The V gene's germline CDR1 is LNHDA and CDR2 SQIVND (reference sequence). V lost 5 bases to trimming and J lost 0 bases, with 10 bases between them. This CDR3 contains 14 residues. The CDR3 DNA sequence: TGTGCCAGTAGTCCGGCAGACACTAACTATGGCTACACCTTC. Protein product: CASSPADTNYGYTF.

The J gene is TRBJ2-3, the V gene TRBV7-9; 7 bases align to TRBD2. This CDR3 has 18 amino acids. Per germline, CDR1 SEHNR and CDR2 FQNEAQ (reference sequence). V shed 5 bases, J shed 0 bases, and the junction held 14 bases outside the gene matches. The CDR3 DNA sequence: TGTGCCAGCAGCGGGCGAGCGGGGTTCGGCACTAGCACAGATACGCAGTATTTT. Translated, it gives CASSGRAGFGTSTDTQYF.

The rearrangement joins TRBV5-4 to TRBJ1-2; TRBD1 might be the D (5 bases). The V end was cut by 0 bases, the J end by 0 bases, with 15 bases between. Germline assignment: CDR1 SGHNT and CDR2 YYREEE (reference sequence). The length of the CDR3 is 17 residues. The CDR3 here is CASSLAGGVGANYGYTF. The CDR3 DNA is TGTGCCAGCAGCTTGGCCGGAGGGGTTGGGGCTAACTATGGCTACACCTTC.

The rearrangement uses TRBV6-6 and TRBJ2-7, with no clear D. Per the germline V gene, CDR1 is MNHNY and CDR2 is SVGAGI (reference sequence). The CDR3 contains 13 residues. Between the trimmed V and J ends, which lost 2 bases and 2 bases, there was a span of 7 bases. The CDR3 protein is CASSYGPTYEQYF. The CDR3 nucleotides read TGTGCCAGCAGTTACGGCCCCACCTACGAGCAGTACTTC.

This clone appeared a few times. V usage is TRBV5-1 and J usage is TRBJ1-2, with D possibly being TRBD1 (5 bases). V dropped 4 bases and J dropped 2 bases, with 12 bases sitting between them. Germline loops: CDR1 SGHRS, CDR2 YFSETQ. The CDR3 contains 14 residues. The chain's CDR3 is CASSSGTGNYGYTF. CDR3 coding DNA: TGCGCCAGCAGCAGTGGGACGGGCAACTATGGCTACACCTTC.

The CDR3 coding sequence is TGCAGCGTCCGAAGGAGCGGGGGCACAGATACGCAGTATTTT. This encodes CSVRRSGGTDTQYF. The chain combines TRBV29-1 with TRBJ2-3, with 7 bases matching TRBD2. CDR1 and CDR2 from the germline V gene are SQVTM and ANQGSEA. There are 14 residues in the CDR3. With 6 bases clipped from V and 1 base from J, the junction kept 7 bases outside the gene matches.

CDR3 bases: TGTGCCAGCAGCTCGACAGGGGGGGGATCACCCCTCCACTTT. Its protein is CASSSTGGGSPLHF. The chain links TRBV7-8 to TRBJ1-6; 9 nucleotides agree with TRBD1. The CDR3 has 14 amino acids. V dropped 4 bases and J dropped 10; count of bases not matched to a gene: 5. Germline V gene sequence: CDR1 SGHVS, CDR2 FQNEAQ. The full variable domain, with the rest looked up from reference TRBV7-8 and TRBJ1-6, is GAGVSQSPRYKVAKRGQDVALRCDPISGHVSLFWYQQALGQGPEFLTYFQNEAQLDKSGLPSDRFFAERPEGSVSTLKIQRTQQEDSAVYLCASSSTGGGSPLHFGNGTRLTVT.

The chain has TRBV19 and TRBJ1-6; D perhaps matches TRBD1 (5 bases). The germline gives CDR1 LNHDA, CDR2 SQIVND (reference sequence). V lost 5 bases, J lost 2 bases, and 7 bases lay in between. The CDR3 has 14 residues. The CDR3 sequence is CASSGGTYNSPLHF. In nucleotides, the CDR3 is TGTGCCAGTAGTGGGGGGACCTATAATTCACCCCTCCACTTT.

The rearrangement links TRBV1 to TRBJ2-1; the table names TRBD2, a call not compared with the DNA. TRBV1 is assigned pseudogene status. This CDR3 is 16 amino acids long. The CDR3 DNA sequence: TGCACCAGCAGCCAAGAGGTGGCGGGGGTCTACAATGAGCAGTTCTTC. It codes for CTSSQEVAGVYNEQFF.

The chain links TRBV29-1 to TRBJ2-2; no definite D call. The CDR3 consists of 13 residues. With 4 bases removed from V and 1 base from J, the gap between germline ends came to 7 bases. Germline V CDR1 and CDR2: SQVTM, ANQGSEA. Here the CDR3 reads CSVGGRNTGELFF. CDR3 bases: TGCAGCGTTGGGGGTCGGAACACCGGGGAGCTGTTTTTT.

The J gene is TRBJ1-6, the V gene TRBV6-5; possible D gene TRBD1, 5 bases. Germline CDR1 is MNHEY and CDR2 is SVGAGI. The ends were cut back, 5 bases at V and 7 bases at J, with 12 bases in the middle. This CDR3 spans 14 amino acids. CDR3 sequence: CASSRGDANSPLHF. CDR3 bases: TGTGCCAGCAGTCGTGGGGACGCGAATTCACCCCTCCACTTT.

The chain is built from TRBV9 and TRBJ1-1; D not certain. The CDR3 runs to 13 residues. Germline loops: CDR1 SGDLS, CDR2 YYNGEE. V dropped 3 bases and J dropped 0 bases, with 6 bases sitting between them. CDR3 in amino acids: CASSAAMNTEAFF. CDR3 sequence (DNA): TGTGCCAGCAGCGCCGCCATGAACACTGAAGCTTTCTTT.